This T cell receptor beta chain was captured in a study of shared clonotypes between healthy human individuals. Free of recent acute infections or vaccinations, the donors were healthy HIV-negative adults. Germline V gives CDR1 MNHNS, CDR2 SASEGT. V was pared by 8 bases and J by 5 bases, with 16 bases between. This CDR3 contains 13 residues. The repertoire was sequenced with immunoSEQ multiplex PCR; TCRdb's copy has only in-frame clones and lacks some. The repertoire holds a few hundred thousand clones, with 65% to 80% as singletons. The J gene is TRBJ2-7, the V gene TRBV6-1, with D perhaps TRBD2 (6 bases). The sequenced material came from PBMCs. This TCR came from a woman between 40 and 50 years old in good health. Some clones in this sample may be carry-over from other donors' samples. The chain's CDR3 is CASLRQGGDEQYF. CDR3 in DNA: TGTGCCAGCCTCCGGCAGGGCGGGGACGAGCAGTACTTC.